The rows below give T cell receptor beta chains drawn from one sample of a study of blood T cell repertoires in COVID-19. The method was immunoSEQ multiplex PCR; TCRdb's version includes in-frame clones alone and lacks a portion of them. The sample has 150,000 to 250,000 clones; roughly 92% are singletons. Material for sequencing was peripheral blood. These receptors came from a man between 25 and 39 years old with COVID-19, enrolled during active disease. The CDR3 runs from the conserved cysteine through the conserved F or W. A D gene is named only where the DNA matches it firmly. Clone size is given for some rows only: seen once, a few or many times, or a class if the clone is expanded.

cdr3_length: 15; v_call: TRBV5-1; d_call: -; clone_size: -; j_call: TRBJ1-1; cdr3_nt: TGCGCCAGCAGCCCTACAGGGCTGAAGAACACTGAAGCTTTCTTT; cdr3_aa: CASSPTGLKNTEAFF
cdr3_length: 11; v_call: TRBV2; d_call: -; clone_size: -; j_call: TRBJ2-7; cdr3_nt: TGTGCCAGCAGTCCTGACTACGGCCCGTACTTC; cdr3_aa: CASSPDYGPYF
cdr3_length: 15; v_call: TRBV4-1; d_call: -; clone_size: -; j_call: TRBJ2-1; cdr3_nt: TGCGCCAGCAGGGGGGTGGCGGGGAAAGGGAATGAGCAGTTCTTC; cdr3_aa: CASRGVAGKGNEQFF
cdr3_length: 14; v_call: TRBV11-3; d_call: -; clone_size: -; j_call: TRBJ2-2; cdr3_nt: TGTGCCAGCAGCCCCCCGGGGGACACCGGGGAGCTGTTTTTT; cdr3_aa: CASSPPGDTGELFF
cdr3_length: 18; v_call: TRBV7-9; d_call: TRBD2; clone_size: once; j_call: TRBJ2-3; cdr3_nt: TGTGCCAGCAGCTTAGTTCTAGCGGCAGTAGTACGCACAGATACGCAGTATTTT; cdr3_aa: CASSLVLAAVVRTDTQYF
cdr3_length: 16; v_call: TRBV5-1; d_call: -; clone_size: -; j_call: TRBJ2-7; cdr3_nt: TGCGCCAGCAGCTTGGGAGGGCAGATCCCCTCTCGGGAGCAGTACTTC; cdr3_aa: CASSLGGQIPSREQYF
cdr3_length: 12; v_call: TRBV5-3; d_call: -; clone_size: -; j_call: TRBJ2-5; cdr3_nt: TGTGCCAGAAGCTTGGCCGTCGAGACCCAGTACTTC; cdr3_aa: CARSLAVETQYF
cdr3_length: 15; v_call: TRBV19; d_call: TRBD1; clone_size: few; j_call: TRBJ1-5; cdr3_nt: TGTGCCAGTAGTACCGGGACAGGGGGCGGTCAGCCCCAGCATTTT; cdr3_aa: CASSTGTGGGQPQHF
cdr3_length: 14; v_call: TRBV11-2; d_call: TRBD1; clone_size: -; j_call: TRBJ2-5; cdr3_nt: TGTGCCAGCAGCATTACGGACAGGCTATCTACCCAGTACTTC; cdr3_aa: CASSITDRLSTQYF
cdr3_length: 18; v_call: TRBV6-1; d_call: -; clone_size: -; j_call: TRBJ1-2; cdr3_nt: TGTGCCAGCAGTGCAAGGGGCGCGAATATAAATAACCACTATGGCTACACCTTC; cdr3_aa: CASSARGANINNHYGYTF
cdr3_length: 15; v_call: TRBV4-1; d_call: TRBD1; clone_size: -; j_call: TRBJ1-1; cdr3_nt: TGCGCCAGCAGCCAAGCCGGACAGGGGAACACTGAAGCTTTCTTT; cdr3_aa: CASSQAGQGNTEAFF
cdr3_length: 14; v_call: TRBV5-4; d_call: -; clone_size: -; j_call: TRBJ1-2; cdr3_nt: TGTGCCAGCAGCCAACGCGAGCGGGCCTATGGCTACACCTTC; cdr3_aa: CASSQRERAYGYTF
cdr3_length: 14; v_call: TRBV2; d_call: -; clone_size: -; j_call: TRBJ2-2; cdr3_nt: TGTGCCAGCAGTGTCAGGTTATTGTTTGGGGAGCTGTTTTTT; cdr3_aa: CASSVRLLFGELFF
cdr3_length: 13; v_call: TRBV6-5; d_call: -; clone_size: -; j_call: TRBJ2-3; cdr3_nt: TGTGCCAGCAGACTCAGGGGGGCAGATACGCAGTATTTT; cdr3_aa: CASRLRGADTQYF
cdr3_length: 18; v_call: TRBV6-1; d_call: -; clone_size: -; j_call: TRBJ2-2; cdr3_nt: TGTGCCAGCAGTGGACAATTCCTCCATAGGCCCGACACCGGGGAGCTGTTTTTT; cdr3_aa: CASSGQFLHRPDTGELFF
cdr3_length: 17; v_call: TRBV18; d_call: -; clone_size: -; j_call: TRBJ1-2; cdr3_nt: TGTGCCAGCTCACCGCCGGACAACATACCCACAACTCAAGGCTACACCTTC; cdr3_aa: CASSPPDNIPTTQGYTF
cdr3_length: 15; v_call: TRBV6-5; d_call: -; clone_size: -; j_call: TRBJ1-2; cdr3_nt: TGTGCCAGCAGTTACGGGACTCTTGGTGTATGGGGCTACACCTTC; cdr3_aa: CASSYGTLGVWGYTF
cdr3_length: 13; v_call: TRBV7-9; d_call: TRBD1; clone_size: -; j_call: TRBJ1-2; cdr3_nt: TGTGCCAGCAACCGGGACAGCAGTCATGGCTACACCTTC; cdr3_aa: CASNRDSSHGYTF
cdr3_length: 12; v_call: TRBV7-2; d_call: -; clone_size: -; j_call: TRBJ1-6; cdr3_nt: TGTGCCAGCAGCAACAATAATTCACCCCTCCACTTT; cdr3_aa: CASSNNNSPLHF
cdr3_length: 16; v_call: TRBV27; d_call: TRBD2; clone_size: -; j_call: TRBJ2-3; cdr3_nt: TGTGCCAGCAGTTCGGGACTAGCGGGGAGCACAGATACGCAGTATTTT; cdr3_aa: CASSSGLAGSTDTQYF
cdr3_length: 12; v_call: TRBV19; d_call: TRBD1; clone_size: -; j_call: TRBJ1-5; cdr3_nt: TGTGCCAGTAGCACAGGGGGTCAGCCCCAGCATTTT; cdr3_aa: CASSTGGQPQHF
cdr3_length: 16; v_call: TRBV6-5; d_call: TRBD1; clone_size: -; j_call: TRBJ1-2; cdr3_nt: TGTGCCAGCAGTTCGTCCGGGACAGGGGGTAACTATGGCTACACCTTC; cdr3_aa: CASSSSGTGGNYGYTF
cdr3_length: 14; v_call: TRBV15; d_call: TRBD1; clone_size: once; j_call: TRBJ1-4; cdr3_nt: TGTGCCACCAGCGAGGACAGGGTACGCGAAAAACTGTTTTTT; cdr3_aa: CATSEDRVREKLFF
cdr3_length: 13; v_call: TRBV23-1; d_call: -; clone_size: -; j_call: TRBJ1-2; cdr3_nt: TGCGCCAGCAGCGCTGCCAGGCCCTATGGCTACACCTTC; cdr3_aa: CASSAARPYGYTF
cdr3_length: 14; v_call: TRBV12-5; d_call: TRBD1; clone_size: -; j_call: TRBJ1-3; cdr3_nt: TGTGCTAGTGGTCTCCTAGGGGGCGCAAACACCATATATTTT; cdr3_aa: CASGLLGGANTIYF
cdr3_length: 19; v_call: TRBV4-1; d_call: TRBD2; clone_size: -; j_call: TRBJ2-5; cdr3_nt: TGCGCCAGCAGCCAAGCGGTCCAGCGGGGGAGTCAAAGTTTAGAGACCCAGTACTTC; cdr3_aa: CASSQAVQRGSQSLETQYF
cdr3_length: 14; v_call: TRBV9; d_call: TRBD1; clone_size: -; j_call: TRBJ2-7; cdr3_nt: TGTGCCAGCAGCGCCGGGACAGGTATCTACGAGCAGTACTTC; cdr3_aa: CASSAGTGIYEQYF
cdr3_length: 14; v_call: TRBV6-5; d_call: TRBD1; clone_size: -; j_call: TRBJ2-7; cdr3_nt: TGTGCCAGCAGTCAGGGACAGGGGAACTACGAGCAGTACTTC; cdr3_aa: CASSQGQGNYEQYF
cdr3_length: 17; v_call: TRBV10-3; d_call: TRBD1; clone_size: -; j_call: TRBJ1-5; cdr3_nt: TGTGCCATCAGTGAGTCGGGGACAGGGGAATATGGTCAGCCCCAGCATTTT; cdr3_aa: CAISESGTGEYGQPQHF
cdr3_length: 13; v_call: TRBV5-6; d_call: -; clone_size: -; j_call: TRBJ1-6; cdr3_nt: TGTGCCAGCAGCTGGACGGGGAATTCACCCCTCCACTTT; cdr3_aa: CASSWTGNSPLHF
cdr3_length: 12; v_call: TRBV5-6; d_call: -; clone_size: -; j_call: TRBJ1-6; cdr3_nt: TGTGCCAGCAGCTTGGCGGATTCACCCCTCCACTTT; cdr3_aa: CASSLADSPLHF
cdr3_length: 14; v_call: TRBV6-5; d_call: -; clone_size: -; j_call: TRBJ1-1; cdr3_nt: TGTGCCAGCAGTTACTCCGGGGGAGGTACTGAAGCTTTCTTT; cdr3_aa: CASSYSGGGTEAFF
cdr3_length: 18; v_call: TRBV3-1/TRBV3-2; d_call: TRBD1; clone_size: -; j_call: TRBJ1-1; cdr3_nt: TGTGCCAGCAGCCAGACCTACAAAGGGGGCAGGGATGATAGAAAAGCTTTCTTT; cdr3_aa: CASSQTYKGGRDDRKAFF
cdr3_length: 13; v_call: TRBV5-1; d_call: -; clone_size: -; j_call: TRBJ2-1; cdr3_nt: TGCGCCAGCAGTTGGCGGGGGCAGAATGAGCAGTTCTTC; cdr3_aa: CASSWRGQNEQFF
cdr3_length: 17; v_call: TRBV5-1; d_call: TRBD2; clone_size: -; j_call: TRBJ2-5; cdr3_nt: TGCGCCAGCAGCCGAAGCTTGGGGACTAGCGGCCAAGAGACCCAGTACTTC; cdr3_aa: CASSRSLGTSGQETQYF
cdr3_length: 13; v_call: TRBV11-2; d_call: -; clone_size: -; j_call: TRBJ2-3; cdr3_nt: TGTGCCAGCAGCTCGGACTTCTCGGCTACGCAGTATTTT; cdr3_aa: CASSSDFSATQYF
cdr3_length: 13; v_call: TRBV5-6; d_call: -; clone_size: -; j_call: TRBJ1-1; cdr3_nt: TGTGCCAGCAGCTTGGATCCTGACACTGAAGCTTTCTTT; cdr3_aa: CASSLDPDTEAFF
cdr3_length: 14; v_call: TRBV24-1; d_call: -; clone_size: few; j_call: TRBJ2-3; cdr3_nt: TGTGCCACCAGTGCGGGACTCTACACAGATACGCAGTATTTT; cdr3_aa: CATSAGLYTDTQYF
cdr3_length: 18; v_call: TRBV5-1; d_call: TRBD1; clone_size: -; j_call: TRBJ1-4; cdr3_nt: TGCGCCAGCAGCCGTGGACAGGGAGCAACCGCAACTAATGAAAAACTGTTTTTT; cdr3_aa: CASSRGQGATATNEKLFF
cdr3_length: 15; v_call: TRBV2; d_call: -; clone_size: -; j_call: TRBJ2-1; cdr3_nt: TGTGCCAGCAGTCCTGACTTGATTCCCTACAATGAGCAGTTCTTC; cdr3_aa: CASSPDLIPYNEQFF
cdr3_length: 15; v_call: TRBV7-3; d_call: TRBD2; clone_size: -; j_call: TRBJ2-7; cdr3_nt: TGTGCCAGCAGCATAAGCGGGGGCATTATGTACGAGCAGTACTTC; cdr3_aa: CASSISGGIMYEQYF
cdr3_length: 14; v_call: TRBV11-3; d_call: -; clone_size: -; j_call: TRBJ2-5; cdr3_nt: TGTGCCAGCAGTCCTACAGGTTTTCAAGAGACCCAGTACTTC; cdr3_aa: CASSPTGFQETQYF
cdr3_length: 13; v_call: TRBV11-1; d_call: TRBD1; clone_size: -; j_call: TRBJ1-5; cdr3_nt: TGTGCCAGCAGCCCCGACAGGGGACAGCCCCAGCATTTT; cdr3_aa: CASSPDRGQPQHF
cdr3_length: 16; v_call: TRBV3-1/TRBV3-2; d_call: TRBD1; clone_size: -; j_call: TRBJ1-1; cdr3_nt: TGTGCCAGCAGACCGAGGGACAGAATAATGAACACTGAAGCTTTCTTT; cdr3_aa: CASRPRDRIMNTEAFF
cdr3_length: 14; v_call: TRBV11-1; d_call: TRBD1; clone_size: -; j_call: TRBJ1-1; cdr3_nt: TGTGCCAGCAGCCCCGGGACAGTTATCACTGAAGCTTTCTTT; cdr3_aa: CASSPGTVITEAFF
cdr3_length: 12; v_call: TRBV29-1; d_call: -; clone_size: -; j_call: TRBJ2-5; cdr3_nt: TGCAGCGTTGATGCTCAGGGGGAGACCCAGTACTTC; cdr3_aa: CSVDAQGETQYF
cdr3_length: 16; v_call: TRBV11-1; d_call: -; clone_size: -; j_call: TRBJ2-5; cdr3_nt: TGTGCCAGCAGCCTTATGCAGACTAGAAGTGGGGAGACCCAGTACTTC; cdr3_aa: CASSLMQTRSGETQYF
cdr3_length: 13; v_call: TRBV6-5; d_call: TRBD1; clone_size: -; j_call: TRBJ1-2; cdr3_nt: TGTGCCAGCAGAGAGACAGGGGATTATGGCTACACCTTC; cdr3_aa: CASRETGDYGYTF
cdr3_length: 14; v_call: TRBV5-6; d_call: -; clone_size: -; j_call: TRBJ1-6; cdr3_nt: TGTGCCAGCAGCTTGCAGGGGCTTAATTCACCCCTCCACTTT; cdr3_aa: CASSLQGLNSPLHF
cdr3_length: 15; v_call: TRBV7-3; d_call: -; clone_size: -; j_call: TRBJ1-1; cdr3_nt: TGTGCCAGCAGCTCCGGGGGGGGAGCCCACACTGAAGCTTTCTTT; cdr3_aa: CASSSGGGAHTEAFF
cdr3_length: 15; v_call: TRBV12-5; d_call: -; clone_size: -; j_call: TRBJ1-6; cdr3_nt: TGTGCTAGTGGTTTGGTTGGGGCCTCTCATTCACCCCTCCACTTT; cdr3_aa: CASGLVGASHSPLHF
cdr3_length: 14; v_call: TRBV28; d_call: -; clone_size: -; j_call: TRBJ1-1; cdr3_nt: TGTGCCAGCAGTAGGAGGGTTAGGAACACTGAAGCTTTCTTT; cdr3_aa: CASSRRVRNTEAFF
cdr3_length: 13; v_call: TRBV9; d_call: -; clone_size: once; j_call: TRBJ2-5; cdr3_nt: TGTGCCAGCAGCGTAATGGCAAAAGAGACCCAGTACTTC; cdr3_aa: CASSVMAKETQYF